This T cell receptor (beta chain) is drawn from a study of T cells in Graves' hyperthyroidism and ophthalmopathy. Exclusion followed for patients with uncontrolled infection, other autoimmune disease, pregnancy or lactation. The study based diagnoses on clinical symptoms, serum thyroxine and TRAb, thyroid ultrasound and orbital computed tomography. CDR1 MNHNS and CDR2 SASEGT come from the germline V gene. The CDR3 is 14 residues long. V lost 3 bases to trimming and J lost 0 bases, with 8 bases between them. Amplified TCR beta CDR3 regions came from RNA transcripts. Primed by the HTBI set, a first-round RT-PCR was run on the TCR CDR3. TCRdb independently ran MiXCR on the multiplex PCR reads; one entry per CDR3 protein. The data show approximately 690,000 distinct CDR3 sequences, about a fifth seen once. This clonotype was counted ten times or more.

This chain links TRBV6-1 with TRBJ1-1; D gene uncertain. This sequence originates from a man aged 25 to 40 with Graves' ophthalmopathy. The sample taken for sequencing was blood. The CDR3 loop is CASSEGSMNTEAFF. DNA of the CDR3: TGTGCCAGCAGTGAGGGTTCGATGAACACTGAAGCTTTCTTT.